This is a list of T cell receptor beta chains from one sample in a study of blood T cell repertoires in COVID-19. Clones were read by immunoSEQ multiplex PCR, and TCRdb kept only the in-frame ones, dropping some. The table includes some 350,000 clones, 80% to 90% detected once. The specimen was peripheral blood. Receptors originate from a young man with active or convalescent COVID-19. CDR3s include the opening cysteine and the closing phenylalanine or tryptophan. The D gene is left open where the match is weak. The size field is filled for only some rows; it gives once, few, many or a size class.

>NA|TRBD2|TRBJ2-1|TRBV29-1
TGCAGCGTTGTCGCTAGCGGGACCTACAATGAGCAGTTCTTC
CSVVASGTYNEQFF
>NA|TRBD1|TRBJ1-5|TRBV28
TGTGCCAGCAGCTTACAGGGGGCTGGACAAAATCAGCCCCAGCATTTT
CASSLQGAGQNQPQHF
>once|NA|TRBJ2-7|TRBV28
TGTGCCAGCAGTTTCCCAAGCCCCTACGAGCAGTACTTC
CASSFPSPYEQYF
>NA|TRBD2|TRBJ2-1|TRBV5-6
TGTGCCAGCAGCCCACTAGCGGGGGGCCTTATGAATGAGCAGTTCTTC
CASSPLAGGLMNEQFF
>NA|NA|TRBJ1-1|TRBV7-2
TGTGCCAGCAGCTTAGACAGATACACTGAAGCTTTCTTT
CASSLDRYTEAFF
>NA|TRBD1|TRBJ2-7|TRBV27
TGTGCCAGCTCCCGTAGGGGCCTCCCGACAGGGATCAACGAGCAGTACTTC
CASSRRGLPTGINEQYF
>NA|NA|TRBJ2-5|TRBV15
TGTGCCACCAGCGCGACAGGTTGGTTTGATGTTGAGACCCAGTACTTC
CATSATGWFDVETQYF
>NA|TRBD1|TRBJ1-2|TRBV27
TGTGCCAGCAGTCCCCGCCAGGGGGCGAGCGGCTACACCTTC
CASSPRQGASGYTF
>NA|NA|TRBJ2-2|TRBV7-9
TGTGCCAGCAGCTTATGGACTCAGCACGGGGAGCTGTTTTTT
CASSLWTQHGELFF
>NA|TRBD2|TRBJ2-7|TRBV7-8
TGTGCCAGCAGCTTAGAGTTTGGGACTAGAAGCCACTACGAGCAGTACTTC
CASSLEFGTRSHYEQYF
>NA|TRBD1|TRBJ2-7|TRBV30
TGTGCCTGGATTGTTCCGGGACAGGGAGTGGGGGAGCAGTACTTC
CAWIVPGQGVGEQYF
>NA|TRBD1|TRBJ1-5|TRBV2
TGTGCCAGCAGTGAAGCAACAGGGGGCGGACAGCCCCAGCATTTT
CASSEATGGGQPQHF
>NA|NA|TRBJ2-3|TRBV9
TGTGCCAGCAGCGTAGGGGCCCCGAGCCGCACAGATACGCAGTATTTT
CASSVGAPSRTDTQYF